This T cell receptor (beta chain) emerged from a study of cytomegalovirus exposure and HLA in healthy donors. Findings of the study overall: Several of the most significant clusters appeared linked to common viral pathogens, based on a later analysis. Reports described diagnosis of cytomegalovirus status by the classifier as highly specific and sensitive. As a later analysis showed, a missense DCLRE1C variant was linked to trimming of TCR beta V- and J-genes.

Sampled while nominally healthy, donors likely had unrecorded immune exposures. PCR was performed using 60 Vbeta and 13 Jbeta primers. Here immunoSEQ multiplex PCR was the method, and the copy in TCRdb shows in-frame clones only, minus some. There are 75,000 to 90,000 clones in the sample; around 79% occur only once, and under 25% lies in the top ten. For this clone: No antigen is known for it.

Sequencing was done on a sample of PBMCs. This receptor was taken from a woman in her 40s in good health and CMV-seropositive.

The CDR3 reads CASKLAGDTGELFF. DNA for the CDR3: TGTGCCAGCAAGCTAGCGGGAGACACCGGGGAGCTGTTTTTT. The chain is built from TRBV28 and TRBJ2-2; TRBD2 matches at 10 bases. The length of the CDR3 is 14 residues. The ends lost 7 bases at V and 3 bases at J; junction bases unmatched: 2. The V gene's germline CDR1 is MDHEN and CDR2 SYDVKM. The variable domain in full, with the rest retrieved from reference TRBV28 and TRBJ2-2, is DVKVTQSSRYLVKRTGEKVFLECVQDMDHENMFWYRQDPGLGLRLIYFSYDVKMKEKGDIPEGYSVSREKKERFSLILESASTNQTSMYLCASKLAGDTGELFFGEGSRLTVL.